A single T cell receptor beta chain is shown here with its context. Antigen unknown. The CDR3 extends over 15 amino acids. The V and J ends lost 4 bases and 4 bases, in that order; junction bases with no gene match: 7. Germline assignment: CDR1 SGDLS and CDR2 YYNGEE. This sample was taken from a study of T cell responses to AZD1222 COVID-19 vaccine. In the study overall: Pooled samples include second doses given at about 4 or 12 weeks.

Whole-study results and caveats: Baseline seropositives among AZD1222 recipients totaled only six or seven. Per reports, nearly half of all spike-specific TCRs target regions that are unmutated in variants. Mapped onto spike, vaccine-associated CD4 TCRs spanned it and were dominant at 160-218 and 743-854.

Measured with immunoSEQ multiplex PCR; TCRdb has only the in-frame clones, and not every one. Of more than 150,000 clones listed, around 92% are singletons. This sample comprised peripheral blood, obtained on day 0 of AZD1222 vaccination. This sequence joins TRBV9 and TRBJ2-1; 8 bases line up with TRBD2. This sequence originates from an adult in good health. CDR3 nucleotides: TGTGCCAGCAGCACGCAGCGGGGGAGGTACAATGAGCAGTTCTTC. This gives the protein CASSTQRGRYNEQFF.